This T cell receptor beta chain is from a study of blood T cell repertoires in COVID-19 (dated by TCRdb to about 2020). Concerning the study at large: The collaborator samples originated in the United States, Italy and Spain and spanned the acute and convalescent phases of COVID-19. HLA class I and class II types, where available, came from metadata supplied by the sample provider rather than from assay-based typing. Deeply sampled blood TCRbeta repertoires from subjects exposed to, actively infected with, or recovered from COVID-19 were included in the dataset. The prospective study material was composed of cDNA or gDNA derived from T cells, B-cell-depleted T cells, or PBMCs. The repertoires were released in a freely available public database meant as a resource for research on the immune response to SARS-CoV-2. The sample metadata nearly always contained a de-identified subject ID, COVID-19 status, age in years and sex. The samples were drawn from the first 160 participants of the ongoing ImmuneRACE study and from 950 to 1,500 subjects provided by 6 global collaborators.

V and J are truncated by 5 bases and 4 bases respectively, leaving an intervening sequence of 8 bases. Measured from the cysteine to the phenylalanine, the CDR3 is 12 residues long. The only DNA kept is the CDR3, 36 bases in frame from the first base. According to the germline V gene (reference sequence), CDR1 reads SEHNR and CDR2 reads FQNEAQ. TCRbeta CDR3 regions were amplified from genomic DNA using the immunoSEQ Assay, a bias-controlled multiplex PCR. The paper's data handling went like this. The number of nucleated cells in each sample was estimated from the amplification of reference gene primers within the assay. To quantify the absolute abundance of each unique TCRbeta CDR3 rearrangement, sequence reads were collapsed and filtered. For each sample, productive Simpson clonality was calculated as the square root of Simpson's diversity index across productive rearrangements. The table was pulled from immuneACCESS by TCRdb, which kept in-frame rearrangements only. Such tables lose some clones; where checked, under half of the loss comes from unresolved V genes, and the rest has no known cause. The V and J calls and the clone size are those of that table, but D and trimming were determined from the DNA. This sample has 200,000 to 300,000 clones in its table, and approximately 80% of those were observed once. About 2.3% of the sample goes to the ten largest clones.

Samples from volunteer blood donors who had recovered from COVID-19 were contributed by a second Seattle source. Each collaborating institution followed its own protocols to collect whole blood in K2EDTA tubes. For TCRbeta analysis, collaborator samples were shipped as frozen whole blood, as isolated PBMCs, or as DNA extracted from either sample type. Findings and caveats that apply to the study as a whole: The quantity of clinical and demographic metadata differed by source and by participant and was supplied without curation.

This clone has just a few counts. Its recognized antigen is unknown. No clone much larger than this one lies a single base away; base qualities are absent. The origin of this receptor is a middle-aged man who had recovered from COVID-19. The chain uses TRBV7-9 and TRBJ1-2, with an unclear D gene assignment. Sequenced material: peripheral blood. Here the CDR3 is given as CASSQDTYGYTF. The nucleotides are TGTGCCAGCAGCCAAGACACCTATGGCTACACCTTC.